The 23 T cell receptor beta chains in this list originate from one sample, sequenced in a study of blood T cell repertoires in COVID-19. Method: immunoSEQ multiplex PCR; TCRdb's copy keeps in-frame clones and lacks some. The sample holds around 260,000 clones, about 88% seen once. The sample comprised peripheral blood. Receptors were obtained from a man under 40 with active or convalescent COVID-19.

Of note for this clone: Other DNA sequences in the sample encode the same CDR3. The CDR3 sequence: CASSATTGNTEAFF. For the CDR3, the DNA is TGTGCCAGCAGCGCCACGACAGGAAACACTGAAGCTTTCTTT. J is TRBJ1-1 and V is TRBV9; tentatively, D is TRBD1 (6 bases). The CDR3 totals 14 residues. Germline CDR1 SGDLS, CDR2 YYNGEE. V shed 3 bases and J shed 2 bases, with 11 bases lying between them.

V gene TRBV20-1 combines with J gene TRBJ2-1; possible D gene TRBD2, 5 bases. CDR3 length: 14 amino acids. In germline, CDR1 is DFQATT, CDR2 SNEGSKA (reference sequence). V was shortened by 3 bases and J by 5 bases, with 14 bases between the two germline ends. The CDR3 here is CSASLGSGHNEQFF. In DNA form, the CDR3 reads TGCAGTGCTAGTCTGGGGAGCGGTCACAATGAGCAGTTCTTC.

The V call is TRBV5-4, the J call TRBJ1-4; no reliable D call. Germline V gene data show CDR1 as SGHNT and CDR2 as YYREEE (reference sequence). Between the trimmed V and J ends, which lost 10 bases and 8 bases, there was a span of 18 bases. CDR3 length: 13 residues. The CDR3 DNA sequence: TGTGCCTGCGGAAGAGGGTATGACGAAAAACTGTTTTTT. It specifies CACGRGYDEKLFF.

The chain recombines TRBV7-9 with TRBJ1-1; 7 bases are a match to TRBD1. V trimming: 4 bases; J trimming: 2 bases; junction bases outside the gene matches: 10. This CDR3 contains 16 residues. Germline V gene lookup returns CDR1 SEHNR and CDR2 FQNEAQ (reference sequence). The DNA of the CDR3 is TGTGCCAGCAGCTCGGGAAGGGACAGCTCTAACACTGAAGCTTTCTTT. This sequence encodes CASSSGRDSSNTEAFF.

V gene TRBV3-1 (or the pseudogene TRBV3-2) combines with J gene TRBJ1-1, with a possible D match to TRBD1 (5 bases). The germline CDR1 and CDR2 sequences are LGHDT and YNNKEL (reference sequence). The CDR3 runs 14 residues. V shed 1 base and J shed 5 bases, with 11 bases lying between them. CDR3 nucleotide sequence: TGTGCCAGCAGCCAAGGTCGGGGGTTGACTGAAGCTTTCTTT. It yields the protein CASSQGRGLTEAFF.

The chain carries TRBV19 and TRBJ2-5; 10 positions match TRBD1. Trimming removed 5 bases from V and 5 bases from J; junction bases left unmatched: 14. CDR1 is LNHDA, CDR2 SQIVND, per germline (reference sequence). The CDR3 length is 17 residues. The CDR3 bases are TGTGCCAGTAGTGCTCTACCCGGGACAGGGGCGGGGGAGACCCAGTACTTC. Its protein product is CASSALPGTGAGETQYF.

The chain employs TRBV5-4 and TRBJ2-1, with TRBD2 identical over 8 bases. Unmatched junction bases numbered 8, after V lost 5 bases and J lost 1 base. CDR1 SGHNT and CDR2 YYREEE come from the germline V gene (reference sequence). This CDR3 contains 16 residues. CDR3 sequence reads: CASRSSTGGSYNEQFF. CDR3 coding DNA: TGTGCCAGCAGATCTTCAACGGGAGGGTCCTACAATGAGCAGTTCTTC.

The CDR3 protein is CASSPVNSNQPQHF. The CDR3 bases are TGTGCCAGCAGCCCGGTGAATAGCAATCAGCCCCAGCATTTT. The chain couples TRBV7-9 to TRBJ1-5, with D unresolved. Trimming stripped 5 bases from V and 0 bases from J, with 8 bases between. This CDR3 is built from 14 residues. In germline, CDR1 is SEHNR, CDR2 FQNEAQ (reference sequence).

As concerns this clone: This sample includes further DNA sequences coding for the same CDR3. Here the CDR3 reads CATSRDRGSGNTIYF. CDR3 DNA sequence: TGTGCCACCAGCAGAGACAGGGGTTCAGGAAACACCATATATTTT. The chain has TRBV15 and TRBJ1-3, with D possibly matching TRBD1 (6 bases). Germline V gene data show CDR1 as LNHNV and CDR2 as YYDKDF (reference sequence). The V gene lost 0 bases and the J gene lost 4 bases, with 10 bases spanning the gap. The length of the CDR3 is 15 residues.

The chain is built from TRBV14 and TRBJ2-6; 7 nucleotides agree with TRBD1. V dropped 3 bases and J dropped 0; count of bases not matched to a gene: 8. The CDR3 length is 18 residues. Germline V gene lookup returns CDR1 SGHDN and CDR2 FVKESK. CDR3 sequence: CASSHRQGANSGANVLTF. Written as DNA, the CDR3 is TGTGCCAGCAGCCACCGACAGGGCGCAAACTCTGGGGCCAACGTCCTGACTTTC.

The chain joins TRBV6-5 to TRBJ2-3; D not certain. This CDR3 spans 16 amino acids. Germline V gene sequence: CDR1 MNHEY, CDR2 SVGAGI. V lost 2 bases to trimming and J lost 0 bases, with 12 bases between them. CDR3 sequence reads: CASSYVGLSSTDTQYF. The CDR3 DNA reads as TGTGCCAGCAGTTACGTCGGTCTATCTAGCACAGATACGCAGTATTTT.

This sequence joins TRBV12-5 and TRBJ1-1; D gene uncertain. CDR1 is LGHNT, CDR2 FRNRAP, per germline. V shed 5 bases and J shed 0 bases, with 13 bases lying between them. The CDR3 runs to 15 residues. Here the CDR3 reads CASGKSRSVNTEAFF. Here the CDR3 DNA reads TGTGCTAGTGGTAAATCTAGGAGTGTGAACACTGAAGCTTTCTTT.

This clone was seen more than once but under ten times. The chain is built from TRBV9 and TRBJ1-2, with TRBD1 as a possible D gene (5 bases). Germline lookup yields CDR1 SGDLS and CDR2 YYNGEE. Deletions cut 2 bases from V and 0 bases from J, with 17 bases between. The CDR3 consists of 17 residues. DNA for the CDR3: TGTGCCAGCAGCGTTAGGGGCACGAACCCCGCTAACTATGGCTACACCTTC. This codes for CASSVRGTNPANYGYTF.

This chain uses TRBV4-1 with TRBJ2-3, with D possibly being TRBD2 (5 bases). V was shortened by 4 bases and J by 0 bases, with 14 bases between the two germline ends. There are 16 residues in the CDR3. The V gene's germline CDR1 is MGHRA and CDR2 YSYEKL. The CDR3 region is CASSPARALSTDTQYF. For the CDR3, the DNA is TGCGCCAGCAGCCCCGCGCGGGCACTCAGCACAGATACGCAGTATTTT.

The rearrangement uses TRBV5-1 and TRBJ1-1; TRBD1 is a possible D gene (6 bases). This CDR3 region has 15 residues. In germline, CDR1 is SGHRS, CDR2 YFSETQ. V was trimmed by 1 base and J by 1 base, leaving 11 bases between them. CDR3 sequence (DNA): TGCGCCAGCAGCTTGCTGGGACACCAGAACACTGAAGCTTTCTTT. This encodes CASSLLGHQNTEAFF.

The chain links TRBV27 to TRBJ2-1; D is unresolved. CDR1 and CDR2 (germline): MNHEY, SMNVEV (reference sequence). The CDR3 runs to 15 residues. V was pared by 2 bases and J by 0 bases, with 8 bases between. In DNA form, the CDR3 reads TGTGCCAGCAGTTTAACCCCGAGCTCCTACAATGAGCAGTTCTTC. Encoded protein: CASSLTPSSYNEQFF.

The chain links TRBV6-2 or TRBV6-3 to TRBJ2-7; TRBD1 is a possible D gene (5 bases). Germline V gene lookup returns CDR1 MNHEY and CDR2 SVGEGT. The CDR3 totals 17 residues. V was shortened by 2 bases and J by 1 base, with 18 bases between the two germline ends. CDR3 sequence (DNA): TGTGCCAGCAGTTACATCCCCGGATCTCAGGGATCCTACGAGCAGTACTTC. This gives the protein CASSYIPGSQGSYEQYF.

V and J are TRBV7-2 and TRBJ1-1, with D possibly matching TRBD1 (5 bases). Germline CDR1 SGHTA, CDR2 FQGNSA. V lost 4 bases, J lost 13 bases, and 19 bases lay in between. The CDR3 has 13 amino acids. CDR3 in amino acids: CASSSRGSGPGFF. In DNA form, the CDR3 reads TGTGCCAGCAGCTCGCGGGGGTCCGGCCCAGGTTTCTTT.

The rearrangement links TRBV14 to TRBJ2-3; 9 bases are a match to TRBD2. The CDR3 is 16 amino acids. Germline V gene sequence: CDR1 SGHDN, CDR2 FVKESK. J gave up 2 bases and V 2 bases, and 5 bases lay outside the gene matches. This CDR3 reads CASSQSGGLDTDTQYF. As DNA, the CDR3 is TGTGCCAGCAGCCAAAGCGGGGGGCTCGACACAGATACGCAGTATTTT.

This rearrangement joins TRBV5-1 to TRBJ2-7, with 10 bases fitting TRBD1. The ends lost 2 bases at V and 5 bases at J; junction bases unmatched: 7. This CDR3 has 15 residues. Germline CDR1 is SGHRS and CDR2 is YFSETQ. The CDR3 reads CASSFGQGVGNEQYF. In DNA form, the CDR3 reads TGCGCCAGCAGCTTTGGACAGGGGGTGGGCAACGAGCAGTACTTC. Drawing the rest from reference TRBV5-1 and TRBJ2-7, the complete variable domain is KAGVTQTPRYLIKTRGQQVTLSCSPISGHRSVSWYQQTPGQGLQFLFEYFSETQRNKGNFPGRFSGRQFSNSRSEMNVSTLELGDSALYLCASSFGQGVGNEQYFGPGTRLTVT.

CDR3 nucleotide sequence: TGCGCCAGCAGCCAAGACCCGGGACAGCTATCACCCCTCCACTTT. It is translated as CASSQDPGQLSPLHF. The chain combines TRBV4-1 with TRBJ1-6; 7 nucleotides align to TRBD1. CDR1 and CDR2 from the germline V gene are MGHRA and YSYEKL. CDR3 length equals 15 residues. Trimming at V came to 0 bases and at J to 10 bases, leaving 6 bases not matched to a gene.

J is TRBJ1-4 and V is TRBV5-4; TRBD1 agrees at 8 bases. The CDR3 is 14 amino acids. The trim removed 4 bases at V and 3 bases at J, leaving 2 bases unmatched. CDR1 is SGHNT and CDR2 is YYREEE in the germline V gene (reference sequence). This CDR3 is CASSPDRANEKLFF. CDR3 DNA: TGTGCCAGCAGCCCGGACAGGGCTAATGAAAAACTGTTTTTT.

The rearrangement links TRBV5-6 to TRBJ1-1; 8 bases match TRBD1. V was pared by 3 bases and J by 4 bases, with 5 bases of the junction left unmatched. CDR3 length: 14 residues. In germline, CDR1 is SGHDT, CDR2 YYEEEE. The CDR3 DNA follows: TGTGCCAGCAGCTGGACAGGGAGTGGCACTGAAGCTTTCTTT. Protein sequence: CASSWTGSGTEAFF.